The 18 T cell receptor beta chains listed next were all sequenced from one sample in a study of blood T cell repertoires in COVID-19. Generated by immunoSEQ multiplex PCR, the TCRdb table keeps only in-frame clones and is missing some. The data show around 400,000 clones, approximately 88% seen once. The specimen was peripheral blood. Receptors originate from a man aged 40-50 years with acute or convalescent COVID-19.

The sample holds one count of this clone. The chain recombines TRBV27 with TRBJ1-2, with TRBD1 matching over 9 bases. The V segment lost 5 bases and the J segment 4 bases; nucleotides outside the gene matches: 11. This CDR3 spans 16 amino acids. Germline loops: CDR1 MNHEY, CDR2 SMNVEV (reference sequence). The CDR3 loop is CASSTPGQGGLYGYTF. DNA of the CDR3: TGTGCCAGCAGTACACCGGGACAGGGTGGGCTCTATGGCTACACCTTC.

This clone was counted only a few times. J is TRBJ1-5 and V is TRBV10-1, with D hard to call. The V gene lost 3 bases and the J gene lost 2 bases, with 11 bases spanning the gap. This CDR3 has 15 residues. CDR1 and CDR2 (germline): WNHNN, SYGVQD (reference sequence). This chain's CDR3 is CASSDIKLRNQPQHF. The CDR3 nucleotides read TGCGCCAGCAGTGATATCAAGCTGCGCAATCAGCCCCAGCATTTT.

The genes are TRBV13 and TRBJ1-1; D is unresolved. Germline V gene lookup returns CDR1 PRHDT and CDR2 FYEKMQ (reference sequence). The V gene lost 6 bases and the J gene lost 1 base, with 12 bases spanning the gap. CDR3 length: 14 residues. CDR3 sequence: CASRATTGNTEAFF. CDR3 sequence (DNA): TGTGCCAGCAGAGCCACAACGGGGAACACTGAAGCTTTCTTT.

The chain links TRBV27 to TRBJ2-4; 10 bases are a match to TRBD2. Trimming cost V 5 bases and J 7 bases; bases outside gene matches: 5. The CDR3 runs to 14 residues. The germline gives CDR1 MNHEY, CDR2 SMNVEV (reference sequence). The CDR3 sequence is CASSPAGGMNIQYF. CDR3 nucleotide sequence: TGTGCCAGCAGTCCAGCGGGAGGGATGAACATTCAGTACTTC.

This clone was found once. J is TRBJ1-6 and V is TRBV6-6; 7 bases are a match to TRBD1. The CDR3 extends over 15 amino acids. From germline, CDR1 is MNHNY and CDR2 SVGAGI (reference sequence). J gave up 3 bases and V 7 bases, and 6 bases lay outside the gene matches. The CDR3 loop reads CASKGGRSYNSPLHF. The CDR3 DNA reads TGTGCCAGCAAAGGGGGCAGGAGCTATAATTCACCCCTCCACTTT.

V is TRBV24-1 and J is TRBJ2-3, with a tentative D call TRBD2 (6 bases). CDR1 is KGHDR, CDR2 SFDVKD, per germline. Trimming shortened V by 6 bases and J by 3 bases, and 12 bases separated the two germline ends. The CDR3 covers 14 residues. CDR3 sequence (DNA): TGTGCCACCAGTTTGACGGGGAGGACAGATACGCAGTATTTT. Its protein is CATSLTGRTDTQYF.

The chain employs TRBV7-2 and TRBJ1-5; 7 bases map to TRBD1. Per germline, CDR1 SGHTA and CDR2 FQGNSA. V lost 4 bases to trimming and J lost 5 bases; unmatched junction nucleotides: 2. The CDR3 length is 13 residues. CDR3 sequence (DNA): TGTGCCAGCAGCTACACAGGGGATCAGCCCCAGCATTTT. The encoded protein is CASSYTGDQPQHF.

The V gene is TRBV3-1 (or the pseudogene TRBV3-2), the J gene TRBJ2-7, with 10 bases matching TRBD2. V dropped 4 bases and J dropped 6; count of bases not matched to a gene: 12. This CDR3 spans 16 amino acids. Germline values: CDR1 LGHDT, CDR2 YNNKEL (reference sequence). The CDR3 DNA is TGTGCCAGCAGCCTGGGAGCGGGGGGGAGGTTTATCGAGCAGTACTTC. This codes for CASSLGAGGRFIEQYF.

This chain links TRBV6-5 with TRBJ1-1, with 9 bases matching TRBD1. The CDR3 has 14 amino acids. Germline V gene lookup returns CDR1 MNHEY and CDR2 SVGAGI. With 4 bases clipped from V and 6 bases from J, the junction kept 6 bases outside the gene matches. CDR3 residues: CASSLGQGTPEAFF. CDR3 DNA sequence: TGTGCCAGCAGTTTGGGACAGGGAACCCCTGAAGCTTTCTTT.

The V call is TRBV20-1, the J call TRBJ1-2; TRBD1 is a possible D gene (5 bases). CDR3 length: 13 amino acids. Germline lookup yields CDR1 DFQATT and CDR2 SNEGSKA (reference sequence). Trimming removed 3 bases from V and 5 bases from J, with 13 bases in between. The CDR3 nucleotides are TGCAGTGCTAGTTCTCGACAGCCTTATGGCTACACCTTC. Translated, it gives CSASSRQPYGYTF.

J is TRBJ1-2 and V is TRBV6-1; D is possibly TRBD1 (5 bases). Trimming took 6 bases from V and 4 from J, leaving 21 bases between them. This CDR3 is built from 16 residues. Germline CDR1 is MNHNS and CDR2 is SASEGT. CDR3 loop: CASSEPIYRTRYGYTF. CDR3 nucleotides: TGTGCCAGCAGCGAACCCATTTACAGGACCCGCTATGGCTACACCTTC.

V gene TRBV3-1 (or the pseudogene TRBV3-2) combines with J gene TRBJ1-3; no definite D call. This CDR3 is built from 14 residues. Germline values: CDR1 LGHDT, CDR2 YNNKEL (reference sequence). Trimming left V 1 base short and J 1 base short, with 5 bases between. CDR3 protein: CASSQGESGNTIYF. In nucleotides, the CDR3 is TGTGCCAGCAGCCAAGGGGAGTCTGGAAACACCATATATTTT.

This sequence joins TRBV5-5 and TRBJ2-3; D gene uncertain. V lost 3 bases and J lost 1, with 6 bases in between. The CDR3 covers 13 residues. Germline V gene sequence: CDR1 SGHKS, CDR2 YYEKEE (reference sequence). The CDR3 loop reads CASSYRGTDTQYF. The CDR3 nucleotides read TGTGCCAGCAGCTATCGGGGCACAGATACGCAGTATTTT. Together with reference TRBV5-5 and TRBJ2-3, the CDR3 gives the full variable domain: DAGVTQSPTHLIKTRGQQVTLRCSPISGHKSVSWYQQVLGQGPQFIFQYYEKEERGRGNFPDRFSARQFPNYSSELNVNALLLGDSALYLCASSYRGTDTQYFGPGTRLTVL.

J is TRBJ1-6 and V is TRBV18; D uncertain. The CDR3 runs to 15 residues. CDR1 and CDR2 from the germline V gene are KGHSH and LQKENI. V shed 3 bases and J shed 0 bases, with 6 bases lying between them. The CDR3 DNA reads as TGTGCCAGCTCACCCAGAAGCTCCTATAATTCACCCCTCCACTTT. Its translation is CASSPRSSYNSPLHF.

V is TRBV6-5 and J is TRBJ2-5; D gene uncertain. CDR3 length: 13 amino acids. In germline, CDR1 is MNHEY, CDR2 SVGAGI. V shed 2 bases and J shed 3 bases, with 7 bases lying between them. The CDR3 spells CASSYEREETQYF. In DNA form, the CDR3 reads TGTGCCAGCAGTTACGAGCGAGAAGAGACCCAGTACTTC.

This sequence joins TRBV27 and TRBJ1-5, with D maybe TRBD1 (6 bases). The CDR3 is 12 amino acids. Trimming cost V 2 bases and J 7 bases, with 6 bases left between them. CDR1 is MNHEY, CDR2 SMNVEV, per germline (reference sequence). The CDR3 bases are TGTGCCAGCAGTTTACAGGGGCAGCCCCAGCATTTT. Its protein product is CASSLQGQPQHF.

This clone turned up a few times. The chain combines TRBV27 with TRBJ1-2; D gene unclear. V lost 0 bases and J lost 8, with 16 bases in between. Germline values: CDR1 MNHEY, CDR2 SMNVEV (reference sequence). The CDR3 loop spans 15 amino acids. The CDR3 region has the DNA TGTGCCAGCAGTTTATCCGGGGTGGACGAGCGAGGCTACACCTTC. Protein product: CASSLSGVDERGYTF.

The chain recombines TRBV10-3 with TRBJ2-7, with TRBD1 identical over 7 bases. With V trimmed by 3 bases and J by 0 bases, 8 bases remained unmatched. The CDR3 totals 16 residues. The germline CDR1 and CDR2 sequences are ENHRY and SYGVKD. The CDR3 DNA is TGTGCCATCAGTGAAAGACAGGGAAGAAGCTCCTACGAGCAGTACTTC. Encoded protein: CAISERQGRSSYEQYF.